This is a list of T cell receptor beta chains from one sample in a study of control samples from healthy donors and cancer patients. Data came from immunoSEQ multiplex PCR; TCRdb stores just in-frame clones and leaves some out. The profile shows some 150,000 clones, approximately 94% of them singletons. Sequenced material: PBMCs. These receptors originate from a man aged 55 to 70 with colorectal cancer. Both conserved end residues are part of each CDR3. The D gene is left open where the match is weak. Rows give clone size only sometimes, using once, few, many, or a class for an expanded clone.

j_call	v_call	clone_size	d_call	cdr3_nt	cdr3_aa
TRBJ1-4	TRBV3-1/TRBV3-2	.	.	TGTGCCAGCAGCCAAGATACTCAGGGTGGGGAAAAACTGTTTTTT	CASSQDTQGGEKLFF
TRBJ1-6	TRBV6-1	.	.	TGTGCCAGCAGTAGCGGAAATTCACCCCTCCACTTT	CASSSGNSPLHF
TRBJ2-5	TRBV18	.	.	TGTGCCAGCTCACGGTGGGACGTTCAAGAGACCCAGTACTTC	CASSRWDVQETQYF
TRBJ1-1	TRBV3-1/TRBV3-2	.	.	TGTGCCAGCAGCCGGGTGATGGGGACCCCAGGTGAAGCTTTCTTT	CASSRVMGTPGEAFF
TRBJ2-7	TRBV5-4	.	TRBD1	TGTGCCAGCAGCCCTGGGACAGGGGGCATTGAGCAGTACTTC	CASSPGTGGIEQYF
TRBJ1-2	TRBV27	.	.	TGTGCCAGCAGTTCTCCGGGGGGTGGGAACTATGGCTACACCTTC	CASSSPGGGNYGYTF
TRBJ2-7	TRBV19	.	TRBD1	TGTGCCAGTAGTAGGGACAGACTCGAGCAGTACTTC	CASSRDRLEQYF
TRBJ2-5	TRBV5-1	.	TRBD2	TGCGCCAGCAGCTTAACTAGCGGAGAAGGGGAGACCCAGTACTTC	CASSLTSGEGETQYF
TRBJ1-3	TRBV29-1	.	.	TGCAGCGTAGATGGGTCAGGGTCCAACACCATATATTTT	CSVDGSGSNTIYF
TRBJ2-5	TRBV9	.	TRBD1	TGTGCCAGCAGCCTTGGGACAGCCCTGGAGACCCAGTACTTC	CASSLGTALETQYF
TRBJ1-5	TRBV6-5	.	.	TGTGCCAGCAGGGGGGGTCATCAGCCCCAGCATTTT	CASRGGHQPQHF
TRBJ2-3	TRBV27	few	.	TGTGCCAGCAGTCCCTCCTTAGACACGCCGACAGATACGCAGTATTTT	CASSPSLDTPTDTQYF
TRBJ1-2	TRBV5-4	.	.	TGTGCCAGCAGCTTGTTGGGGGGCCTCAACTATGGCTACACCTTC	CASSLLGGLNYGYTF
TRBJ2-2	TRBV18	.	.	TGTGCCAGCTCGACAGGGAGGACCGGGGAGCTGTTTTTT	CASSTGRTGELFF
TRBJ2-1	TRBV5-4	.	TRBD1	TGTGCCAGCAGCTGGGAGACAGGGGGGTACAATGAGCAGTTCTTC	CASSWETGGYNEQFF
TRBJ2-7	TRBV11-2	.	.	TGTGCCAGCAGCTTTACAGGGTACGAGCAGTACTTC	CASSFTGYEQYF
TRBJ1-2	TRBV11-2	.	.	TGTGCCAGCAGCCTACAGGGAAGAGATAACTATGGCTACACCTTC	CASSLQGRDNYGYTF
TRBJ2-7	TRBV7-9	.	.	TGTGCCAGCAGCTTGCCACCGCCCTACGAGCAGTACTTC	CASSLPPPYEQYF
TRBJ1-2	TRBV27	.	TRBD1	TGTGCCAGCAGTTTAGGGACAGGGGAGGGAAGCACCTTC	CASSLGTGEGSTF
TRBJ1-1	TRBV9	.	.	TGTGCCAGCAGCCCCGGGCCGACGAACACTGAAGCTTTCTTT	CASSPGPTNTEAFF
TRBJ2-7	TRBV18	.	TRBD1	TGTGCCAGCTCACCTAACAGGGGGGACGAGCAGTACTTC	CASSPNRGDEQYF
TRBJ2-5	TRBV30	.	TRBD2	TGTGCCTGTAGAGCGGGGGTGGAGACCCAGTACTTC	CACRAGVETQYF
TRBJ2-7	TRBV30	.	TRBD2	TGTGCCTGGATCTCCGGGACTAGCGGGATCTACGAGCAGTACTTC	CAWISGTSGIYEQYF
TRBJ1-2	TRBV12-3/TRBV12-4	.	TRBD1	TGTGCCAGCAGTAGACAGGGAGATTATGGCTACACCTTC	CASSRQGDYGYTF
TRBJ1-4	TRBV30	.	.	TGTGCCTGGACAAGGGGGGGAGATGAAAAACTGTTTTTT	CAWTRGGDEKLFF
TRBJ2-2	TRBV19	.	TRBD1	TGTGCCAGCTCCGGGACAGGAGTTTTCCTTAACACCGGGGAGCTGTTTTTT	CASSGTGVFLNTGELFF
TRBJ2-5	TRBV5-6	.	.	TGTGCCAGCAGCTTGCGCGTCGGAGTTGGCCAGTACTTC	CASSLRVGVGQYF
TRBJ2-3	TRBV11-2	once	TRBD2	TGTGCCAGCAGCTCTCCGGGGGGGGGTACTAGCACAGATACGCAGTATTTT	CASSSPGGGTSTDTQYF
TRBJ1-4	TRBV3-1/TRBV3-2	.	TRBD1	TGTGCCAGCAGCCTAGACAGGGCAACTAATGAAAAACTGTTTTTT	CASSLDRATNEKLFF
TRBJ2-2	TRBV11-2	.	.	TGTGCCAGCAGCTTGCTTCAGTTCAACACCGGGGAGCTGTTTTTT	CASSLLQFNTGELFF
TRBJ2-7	TRBV29-1	once	TRBD2	TGCAGCGTTGAAGATATAACGCGGGGGAACGAGCAGTACTTC	CSVEDITRGNEQYF
TRBJ2-7	TRBV5-1	.	.	TGCGCCAGCAGCTTGAACCCAAGCCTGAAGGGTCTAGAGCAGTACTTC	CASSLNPSLKGLEQYF
TRBJ2-5	TRBV19	.	TRBD2	TGTGCCAGTAGTATGGAGGCTAGCGGGCGGGGGGCCCAGTACTTC	CASSMEASGRGAQYF
TRBJ1-3	TRBV4-1	.	.	TGCGCCAGCAGCCAGGGGCGGGTAGGAGGAAACACCATATATTTT	CASSQGRVGGNTIYF
TRBJ1-1	TRBV5-1	.	.	TGCGCCAGCAGCTTGGGAATGAACACTGAAGCTTTCTTT	CASSLGMNTEAFF
TRBJ2-2	TRBV7-8	.	.	TGTGCCAGCAGCTTCCGACCCAAGCCCTCACACGGGGACACCGGGGAGCTGTTTTTT	CASSFRPKPSHGDTGELFF
TRBJ2-3	TRBV5-1	.	.	TGCGCCAGCAGCTTGGAAGGGGAGTCGACAGATACGCAGTATTTT	CASSLEGESTDTQYF
TRBJ1-3	TRBV12-3/TRBV12-4	.	.	TGTGCCAGCAGTTTCCGCTCTGGAAACACCATATATTTT	CASSFRSGNTIYF
TRBJ1-2	TRBV27	.	.	TGTGCCAGCAGTTTAGGAACAGGCGCTGGCTACACCTTC	CASSLGTGAGYTF